The rows below give T cell receptor beta chains drawn from one sample of a study of blood T cells in healthy people across ages. TCRdb reprocessed the 5' RACE reads via MiXCR and lists one record per CDR3 protein. The repertoire has roughly 790,000 distinct CDR3 sequences, roughly 45% of them found once; the top ten carry more than 20%. Specimen: blood. The origin of the receptors is a woman aged 55-75 years in good health. CDR3s include the opening cysteine and the closing phenylalanine or tryptophan. D genes are given only for firm matches. The size entry is marked missing in some rows and otherwise reads once, few, many or a size class.

j_gene: TRBJ1-2
abundance: few
d_gene: TRBD1
v_gene: TRBV12-3/TRBV12-4
CDR3nt: TGTGCCAGCGGGGGGACAGTTAACTATGGCTACACCTTC
CDR3aa: CASGGTVNYGYTF

j_gene: TRBJ2-1
abundance: many
d_gene: TRBD1
v_gene: TRBV2
CDR3nt: TGTGCCAGCAGTGAAGATGTTTCCGGGACAGGGGTTGGCGATGAGCAGTTCTTC
CDR3aa: CASSEDVSGTGVGDEQFF

j_gene: TRBJ2-7
abundance: -
d_gene: TRBD1
v_gene: TRBV7-9
CDR3nt: TGTGCCAGCAGCCTAGGGACAGCCGACGAGCAGTACTTC
CDR3aa: CASSLGTADEQYF

j_gene: TRBJ2-1
abundance: many
d_gene: -
v_gene: TRBV5-1
CDR3nt: TGCGCCAGCAGCTTGGGGGAGTACGAGCAGTTCTTC
CDR3aa: CASSLGEYEQFF

j_gene: TRBJ2-5
abundance: -
d_gene: -
v_gene: TRBV5-5
CDR3nt: TGTGCCAGCAGCTTGGGGTCAGCCCAAGAGACCCAGTACTTC
CDR3aa: CASSLGSAQETQYF

j_gene: TRBJ2-2
abundance: -
d_gene: TRBD1
v_gene: TRBV3-1
CDR3nt: TGTGCCAGCAGCCGGAGGACAGGCTCCTCCGGGGAGCTGTTTTTT
CDR3aa: CASSRRTGSSGELFF

j_gene: TRBJ2-1
abundance: -
d_gene: -
v_gene: TRBV20-1
CDR3nt: TGCAGTGCTAGAGATCTAGCCGGGATGGACGAGCAGTTCTTC
CDR3aa: CSARDLAGMDEQFF

j_gene: TRBJ2-1
abundance: -
d_gene: -
v_gene: TRBV20-1
CDR3nt: TGCAGTGCTAAAACAGGGAACTCCTACAATGAGCAGTTCTTC
CDR3aa: CSAKTGNSYNEQFF

j_gene: TRBJ2-1
abundance: -
d_gene: -
v_gene: TRBV20-1
CDR3nt: TGCAGTGCTAGAGATCCATGGGGCGGACTCCTCAATGAGCAGTTCTTC
CDR3aa: CSARDPWGGLLNEQFF

j_gene: TRBJ2-2
abundance: few
d_gene: -
v_gene: TRBV5-1
CDR3nt: TGCGCCAGCAGCTTGGCAGCGGAAAACACCGGGGAGCTGTTTTTT
CDR3aa: CASSLAAENTGELFF

j_gene: TRBJ1-2
abundance: -
d_gene: TRBD1
v_gene: TRBV29-1
CDR3nt: TGCAGCGTTGAAGCGACGACAGGGAATGGCTACACCTTC
CDR3aa: CSVEATTGNGYTF

j_gene: TRBJ2-5
abundance: few
d_gene: TRBD2
v_gene: TRBV3-1
CDR3nt: TGTACCAGCAGCCAAGATGGGAGGGAAGAGACCCAGTACTTC
CDR3aa: CTSSQDGREETQYF

j_gene: TRBJ1-2
abundance: -
d_gene: TRBD1
v_gene: TRBV7-2
CDR3nt: TGTGCCAGCAGCTACCGGGACAGGGATGGCTACACCTTC
CDR3aa: CASSYRDRDGYTF

j_gene: TRBJ2-4
abundance: few
d_gene: -
v_gene: TRBV6-1
CDR3nt: TGTGCCTCAGGGGGGGAACCCAACATTCAGTACTTC
CDR3aa: CASGGEPNIQYF

j_gene: TRBJ2-3
abundance: many
d_gene: TRBD2
v_gene: TRBV4-3
CDR3nt: TGCGCCAGCAGCCAAGACCCGGTCGGCGGGGGAGGGGATACGCAGTATTTT
CDR3aa: CASSQDPVGGGGDTQYF